Here is one T cell receptor (beta chain) with its context. Antigen: not known. The sample originates from a study of cytomegalovirus exposure and HLA in healthy donors. Study as a whole: The 120 or so validation repertoires used a platform that matched the one used for the roughly 700 first-cohort repertoires, as a later analysis reported.

Study-wide findings and caveats: According to a subsequent analysis, TCR clusters identified in the first cohort showed a tendency to co-occur across the approximately 110 validation repertoires.

This table comes from immunoSEQ multiplex PCR, and its TCRdb copy is limited to in-frame clones, with some not included. The sample records fewer than 300,000 clones, roughly 90% being singletons. From germline, CDR1 is MNHNS and CDR2 SASEGT. V trimming: 3 bases; J trimming: 1 base; junction bases outside the gene matches: 2. The CDR3 totals 14 residues. The sequence came from a young woman in good health and CMV-seronegative. Material for sequencing was PBMCs. The chain is built from TRBV6-1 and TRBJ1-1; 7 nucleotides match TRBD1. The CDR3 here is CASSDHRGNTEAFF. The CDR3 coding sequence is TGTGCCAGCAGTGATCACAGGGGGAACACTGAAGCTTTCTTT.